Described below is a single T cell receptor beta chain sequence and its context. No antigen is known for it. This CDR3 has 14 amino acids. Germline V gives CDR1 SQVTM, CDR2 ANQGSEA. V lost 0 bases and J lost 3, with 12 bases in between. The entry originates in a study of post-analysis software for immune sequencing data. Study context: Included courses were relapsing-remitting and secondary progressive multiple sclerosis; progressive-relapsing multiple sclerosis was also included.

Study observations and caveats: Normalized Chao1 diversity was significantly lower in multiple sclerosis patients than in controls. There were five or six TRBV segments more frequent in patients than controls, and TRBV5-6, TRBV5-1 and TRBV20-1 were among them.

Each TCR beta cDNA library carried unique molecular identifiers. A single record per CDR3 protein comes from TCRdb applying MiXCR to the PCR reads. This table holds 350,000 to 500,000 distinct CDR3 sequences, 30% to 45% found once. The receptor's source is a girl aged 2 to 9 with multiple sclerosis. The V call is TRBV29-1, the J call TRBJ2-7, with D hard to call. The sample was blood. In DNA form, the CDR3 reads TGCAGCGTTGAAGATCGGAACTCAATCTACGAGCAGTACTTC. Amino acids: CSVEDRNSIYEQYF.